This TCR beta chain comes out of a study of CD8 T cells in ankylosing spondylitis. Broader study findings: The authors reported significant enrichment of disease-linked clones in matched ankylosing spondylitis synovial fluid. Fewer than 10 highly homologous variants formed a TCR beta motif that appeared characteristic of ankylosing spondylitis blood.

CDR3 length: 16 residues. Germline trimming cut 3 bases from V and 4 bases from J; bases unmatched to any gene: 3. Germline CDR1 and CDR2: SGHKS and YYEKEE (reference sequence). This clonotype was observed a handful of times. Antigen specificity is unknown. Making the TCR beta libraries involved quantitative 5'-RACE with molecular barcodes. MiXCR was run by TCRdb on the 5' RACE reads, yielding one entry per CDR3 protein. The data hold 200,000 to 300,000 distinct CDR3 sequences, with approximately 9% observed a single time. The chain joins TRBV5-5 to TRBJ2-2; 13 bases align to TRBD2. The sequence derives from a male donor with ankylosing spondylitis or in good health (not recorded which). Sequences were obtained from blood, either unsorted or a sorted T cell fraction (not recorded which). The CDR3 protein is CASSSGLAGTTGELFF. The DNA of the CDR3 is TGTGCCAGCAGCTCGGGACTAGCGGGGACCACCGGGGAGCTGTTTTTT.